The text below deals with one T cell receptor (beta chain). Its antigen specificity is not known. No base-level quality is on record; no much larger clone is a single base apart. The receptor library was made with 5' RACE. Reads for this sample came from an Illumina HiSeq 2500. A second roughly 6 to 12 cycle PCR used a sample-barcoded 5' primer and a J-beta primer mix. A template-switch 5' adaptor carrying 12 random nucleotides introduced a unique molecular identifier onto each TCR beta cDNA molecule. At least 2.5 million CDR3-containing paired-end reads were obtained from each sample. First-strand cDNA synthesis was performed from all RNA using the Mint cDNA synthesis kit, with priming by a TRBC-specific oligonucleotide. Following uracil-DNA glycosylase treatment, all cDNA underwent a first 18-cycle PCR with the universal primers M1SS and BC2_uni_R. In the paper's pipeline: For normalization, 1 million high-quality reads, each with a distinct molecular identifier, were randomly selected from each sample. Reads sharing molecular identifiers were discarded rather than binned into consensus sequences. MiTCR, set to a Q25 quality threshold and the strictest error-elimination algorithm, was used for CDR3 identification, clonotype clustering and error correction. A nonparametric unseen species model with Euler transformation was used to estimate lower-bound total TCR beta diversity. The public sequencing data were trimmed at Q25 with fastp and processed into clonotypes with MiXCR by TCRdb, which kept only in-frame beta chains. Entries that share a CDR3 protein sequence are merged under the most common genes and DNA. The V and J calls shown here were made by TCRdb, not taken from the authors' results. Counted in this sample were about 680,000 distinct CDR3 sequences; around 45% of them appeared once. The top ten constitute roughly a third of the sample.

This record comes from a study of blood T cells in healthy people across ages (dated by TCRdb to 2015 to 2017). Study-level background: In model experiments, template switching captured about one uniquely barcoded TCR beta cDNA molecule for every two T cells. The study analyzed two additional independent replicas of 1 million unique cDNA reads from the same blood draw for two donors, one aged 18 to 30 and one aged 80 or older. To avoid experimental bias, donors of different ages were randomly spread across the sequencing lanes. Age-related changes in TCR beta repertoire diversity were measured in the study by deep sequencing normalized with unique cDNA molecular identifiers. Donors were grouped into four age groups: young (average approximately 15 years), middle-aged (under 40), aged (around 60) and long-lived (roughly 80).

Systemically healthy Caucasian individuals from Russia, 39 in total and aged about 6 to 95 years, were included as donors. Approximately 9 milliliters of peripheral blood were collected from each donor into EDTA-treated Vacutainer tubes. Ficoll-Paque density-gradient centrifugation was used to isolate PBMCs, with at least 7 million per sample. Trizol reagent was used to extract total RNA from PBMCs, with at least 5.5 micrograms per sample. For every donor, flow cytometry on a PBMC aliquot measured the percentage of naive CD45RAhigh/CD27high T cells. Beyond this particular receptor, the publication reports: Bulk unsorted PBMC profiling prevented conclusive comparison of naive and antigen-experienced compartments. The percentage of naive T cells measured by flow cytometry correlated strongly with observed TCR beta diversity. The long-lived group showed more naive CD4+ T cells, fewer expanded clones and increased TCR diversity than the aged group, suggesting age selection. Estimates of total diversity based on one million sequenced T cells were regarded as lower bounds and as underestimates. The CMV infection status of donors was not known, potentially confounding age-related changes in expanded clonotypes. Observed TCR beta diversity per million T cells fell roughly linearly with age, and a significant reduction was already apparent by age about 38.

The germline V gene (reference sequence) sets CDR1 to SEHNR and CDR2 to FQNEAQ. Trimming takes 1 base from V and 8 bases from J, and the germline ends sit 8 bases apart. The CDR3 numbers 12 residues from cysteine through phenylalanine. CDR3 DNA is the only sequence kept; it has 36 bases, read in frame from the first base. Rearrangement joined TRBV7-9 to TRBJ1-1; tentative D gene TRBD1, with 5 bases matching. Sequenced material: blood. The TCR originated in a woman aged 55-75 years in good health. The CDR3 protein: CASSLGTREAFF. The DNA sequence is TGTGCCAGCAGCTTAGGGACACGGGAAGCTTTCTTT.